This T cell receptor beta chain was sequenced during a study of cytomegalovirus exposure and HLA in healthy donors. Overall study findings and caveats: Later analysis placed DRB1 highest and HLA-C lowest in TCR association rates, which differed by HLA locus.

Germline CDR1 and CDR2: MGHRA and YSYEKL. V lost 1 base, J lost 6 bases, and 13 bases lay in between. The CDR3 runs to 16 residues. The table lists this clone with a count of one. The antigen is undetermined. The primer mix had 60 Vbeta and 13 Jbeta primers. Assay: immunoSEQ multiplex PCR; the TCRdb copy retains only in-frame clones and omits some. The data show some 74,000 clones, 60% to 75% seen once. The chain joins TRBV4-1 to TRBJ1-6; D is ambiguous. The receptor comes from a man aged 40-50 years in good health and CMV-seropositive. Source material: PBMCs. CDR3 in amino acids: CASSQALLGSNSPLHF. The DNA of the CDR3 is TGCGCCAGCAGCCAAGCCCTTCTGGGGAGTAATTCACCCCTCCACTTT.